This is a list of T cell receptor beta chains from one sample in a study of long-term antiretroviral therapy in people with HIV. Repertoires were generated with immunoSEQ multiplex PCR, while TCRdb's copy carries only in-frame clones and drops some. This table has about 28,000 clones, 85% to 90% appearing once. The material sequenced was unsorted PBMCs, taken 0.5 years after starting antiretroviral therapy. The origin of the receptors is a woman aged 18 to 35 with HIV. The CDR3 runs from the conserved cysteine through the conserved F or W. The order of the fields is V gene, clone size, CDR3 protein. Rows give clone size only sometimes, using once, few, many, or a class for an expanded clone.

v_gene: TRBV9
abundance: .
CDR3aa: CASSVELARNEQFF

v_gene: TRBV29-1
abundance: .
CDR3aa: CSATQRSSLEAFF

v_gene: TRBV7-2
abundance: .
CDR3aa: CASSPGLAGETQYF

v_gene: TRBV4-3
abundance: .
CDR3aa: CASSQDPLAKNIQYF

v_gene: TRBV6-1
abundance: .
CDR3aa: CASSVGTGLQFF

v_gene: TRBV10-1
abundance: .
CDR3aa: CASSEVPGSSNTGELFF

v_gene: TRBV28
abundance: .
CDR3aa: CASQSVRGQYF

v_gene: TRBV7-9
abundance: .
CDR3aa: CASSFGTSGTDTQYF

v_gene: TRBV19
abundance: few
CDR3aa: CASSIGASGTYEQYF

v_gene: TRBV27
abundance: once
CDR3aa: CASSLNRGLPNTEAFF

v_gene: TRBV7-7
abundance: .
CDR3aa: CAATGIGELFF

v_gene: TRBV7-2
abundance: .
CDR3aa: CATTGQGGPYEQYF

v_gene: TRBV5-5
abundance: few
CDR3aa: CASSWDGDTDTQYF

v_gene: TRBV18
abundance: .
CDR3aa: CASSPGESFYGYTF

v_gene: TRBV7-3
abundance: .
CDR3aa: CASSLTPSGGELFF

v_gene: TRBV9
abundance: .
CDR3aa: CASSVELNGAQGTQYF

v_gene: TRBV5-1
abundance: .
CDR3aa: CASSIAGGTNEKLFF

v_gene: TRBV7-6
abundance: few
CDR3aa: CASSLAGQGAVEETQYF

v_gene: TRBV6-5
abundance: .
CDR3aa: CASSYSGGPNTDTQYF

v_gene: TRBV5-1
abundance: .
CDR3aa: CASSLHGGNEKLFF

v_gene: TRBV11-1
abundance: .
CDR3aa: CASSPGWGTDTQYF

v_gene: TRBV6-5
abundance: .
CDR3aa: CASSFQTGSTGELFF

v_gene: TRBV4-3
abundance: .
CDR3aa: CASSQDRGRSYEQYF

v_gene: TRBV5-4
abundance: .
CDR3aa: CASRSGASVDEQFF

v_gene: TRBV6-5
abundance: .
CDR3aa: CASSLSVSSYNEQFF

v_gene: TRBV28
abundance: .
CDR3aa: CASSSPDRGRGYGYTF

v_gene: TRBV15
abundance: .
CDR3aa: CATSRDRGGRETQYF

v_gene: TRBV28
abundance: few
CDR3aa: CASSLYQRPEPQETQYF

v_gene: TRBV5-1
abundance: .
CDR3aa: CASSGRTGLETQYF

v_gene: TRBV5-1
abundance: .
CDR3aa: CASSPTGQVDTQYF

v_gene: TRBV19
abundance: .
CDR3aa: CASKFGAGEPYEQYF

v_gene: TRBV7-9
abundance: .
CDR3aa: CASSPQLVRGNEQYF